What follows are 8 T cell receptor beta chains derived from one specimen sequenced in a study of T cell changes during pregnancy in multiple sclerosis. Only in-frame clones appear in the TCRdb table, and some are missing; sequencing was by immunoSEQ multiplex PCR. The data show more than 70,000 clones, almost 95% seen once. The sample was peripheral blood, taken before pregnancy. The receptors come from a female donor with multiple sclerosis, enrolled in a pregnancy study.

The chain is built from TRBV10-3 and TRBJ2-1, with TRBD1 identical over 9 bases. The junction had 3 bases not matched to a gene; V was cut back by 2 bases and J by 1 base. This CDR3 has 16 residues. From germline, CDR1 is ENHRY and CDR2 SYGVKD. CDR3 nucleotides: TGTGCCATCAGTGAGCCGGGACAGGGTTCCTACAATGAGCAGTTCTTC. Amino acids: CAISEPGQGSYNEQFF.

This clone turned up a few times. This chain links TRBV6-5 with TRBJ2-5; TRBD1 matches at 11 bases. From germline, CDR1 is MNHEY and CDR2 SVGAGI. The J segment lost 5 bases and the V segment lost 9 bases, leaving 11 bases of the junction unmatched. CDR3 length: 15 amino acids. This CDR3 reads CASKGTGGRLETQYF. The CDR3, as DNA: TGTGCCAGTAAAGGGACAGGGGGACGTCTGGAGACCCAGTACTTC.

The V gene is TRBV27, the J gene TRBJ1-1; 7 nucleotides line up with TRBD1. V shed 8 bases and J 5 bases; nucleotides not matched to a gene: 8. Germline V gives CDR1 MNHEY, CDR2 SMNVEV (reference sequence). CDR3 length: 13 amino acids. CDR3 DNA: TGTGCCAGCCGGACAGGTGGATTGACTGAAGCTTTCTTT. The encoded protein is CASRTGGLTEAFF.

This rearrangement joins TRBV7-2 to TRBJ1-3; D call uncertain. CDR3 length: 13 residues. Trimming left V 5 bases short and J 0 bases short, with 5 bases between. From germline, CDR1 is SGHTA and CDR2 FQGNSA. The CDR3 here is CASSAYSGNTIYF. CDR3 nucleotide sequence: TGTGCCAGCAGCGCGTACTCTGGAAACACCATATATTTT.

The chain employs TRBV11-2 and TRBJ2-7; TRBD1 might be the D (5 bases). This CDR3 is 15 amino acids long. Between the trimmed V and J ends, which lost 3 bases and 0 bases, there was a span of 12 bases. CDR1 is SGHAT, CDR2 FQNNGV, per germline. This CDR3 reads CASSFTMTASYEQYF. Written as DNA, the CDR3 is TGTGCCAGCAGCTTCACAATGACAGCCTCCTACGAGCAGTACTTC.

This clone was recorded only once. CDR3 coding DNA: TGTGCCAGCAGCTTAGCGCTGGACAGGGGCTTACCCAAAAACATTCAGTACTTC. This codes for CASSLALDRGLPKNIQYF. J is TRBJ2-4 and V is TRBV7-2; 9 bases are a match to TRBD1. CDR1 is SGHTA, CDR2 FQGNSA, per germline. With 0 bases clipped from V and 2 bases from J, the junction kept 8 bases outside the gene matches. The CDR3 loop spans 18 amino acids.

J is TRBJ2-5 and V is TRBV7-2; D is perhaps TRBD2 (6 bases). V was cut by 1 base and J by 5 bases, with 17 bases left in between. The length of the CDR3 is 16 residues. CDR1 SGHTA and CDR2 FQGNSA come from the germline V gene. In nucleotides, the CDR3 is TGTGCCAGCAGCTTAGGGCGGGGACTGAACGTGGAGACCCAGTACTTC. Translating it yields CASSLGRGLNVETQYF.

This chain joins TRBV4-1 and TRBJ2-1; D is possibly TRBD2 (6 bases). CDR1 is MGHRA and CDR2 is YSYEKL in the germline V gene. The ends were cut back, 3 bases at V and 2 bases at J, with 11 bases in the middle. This CDR3 contains 15 residues. In DNA, the CDR3 is TGCGCCAGCAGCCACGCCGGGACTGCCTACAATGAGCAGTTCTTC. Amino acid sequence: CASSHAGTAYNEQFF.